This T cell receptor beta chain was profiled in a study of OX40 agonist ivuxolimab in advanced cancers. For the study at large: Ivuxolimab, an agonist antibody against OX40 (CD134), was given to patients. Among those enrolled, mean age was roughly 62 years (range roughly 20 to 80) and roughly 84% were male.

Assay: immunoSEQ multiplex PCR; the TCRdb copy retains only in-frame clones and omits some. The table shows 92,000 or so clones, with approximately 90% occurring only once. Trimming shortened V by 3 bases and J by 4 bases, and 6 bases separated the two germline ends. In germline, CDR1 is KGHSH, CDR2 LQKENI. This CDR3 has 13 residues. Overall study results and limits: Among T cells, CD8+ cells averaged more expanded clones than CD4+ cells.

About this clone itself: What it binds is unknown.

The receptor was isolated from an adult with an advanced solid tumor such as melanoma, head and neck, liver or kidney cancer. V is TRBV18 and J is TRBJ1-4; no reliable D call. This specimen consisted of CD4+ or CD8+ T cells sorted from blood, obtained in a trial of the OX40 agonist ivuxolimab. CDR3 bases: TGTGCCAGCTCACCGGAGGGTAATGAAAAACTGTTTTTT. Translated: CASSPEGNEKLFF. The full variable domain, completed using reference TRBV18 and TRBJ1-4, is NAGVMQNPRHLVRRRGQEARLRCSPMKGHSHVYWYRQLPEEGLKFMVYLQKENIIDESGMPKERFSAEFPKEGPSILRIQQVVRGDSAAYFCASSPEGNEKLFFGSGTQLSVL.